This passage covers 10 T cell receptor beta chains from one sample sequenced in a study of T cell changes during pregnancy in multiple sclerosis. The protocol was immunoSEQ multiplex PCR, while the TCRdb copy is restricted to in-frame clones and leaves out a portion. The sample yields some 62,000 clones, around 93% seen once. The starting material was peripheral blood, obtained in the second trimester of pregnancy. The receptors here all came from a female donor in good health, enrolled as a control in a pregnancy study.

The V and J genes are TRBV7-6 and TRBJ2-5; D is undetermined. Trimming took 2 bases from V and 5 from J, leaving 6 bases between them. The CDR3 sequence is 12 residues long. Germline V gene lookup returns CDR1 SGHVS and CDR2 FNYEAQ. CDR3 residues: CASSLNRETQYF. The CDR3 coding sequence is TGTGCCAGCAGCTTAAATCGTGAGACCCAGTACTTC.

The chain is built from TRBV6-5 and TRBJ2-5, with D hard to call. The CDR3 is 11 amino acids. Trimming removed 4 bases from V and 5 bases from J, with 5 bases in between. CDR1 MNHEY and CDR2 SVGAGI come from the germline V gene. CDR3 nucleotides: TGTGCCAGCAGTTTGCGGGAGACCCAGTACTTC. Amino acids: CASSLRETQYF.

The V and J genes are TRBV15 and TRBJ1-2; D may be TRBD1 (5 bases). CDR3 length: 13 residues. Trimming left V 0 bases short and J 8 bases short, with 10 bases between. The V gene's germline CDR1 is LNHNV and CDR2 YYDKDF (reference sequence). The CDR3 nucleotides are TGTGCCACCAGCAGAGACTCTTACAGGGGCTACACCTTC. It is translated as CATSRDSYRGYTF.

The V call is TRBV6-5, the J call TRBJ1-2; 9 bases align to TRBD1. This CDR3 is built from 13 residues. Germline V CDR1 and CDR2: MNHEY, SVGAGI. V dropped 6 bases and J dropped 5; count of bases not matched to a gene: 4. For the CDR3, the DNA is TGTGCCAGCAGCAGGACAGGGGCTTATGGCTACACCTTC. It is translated as CASSRTGAYGYTF.

The chain is built from TRBV11-2 and TRBJ2-1; TRBD2 matches at 10 bases. Trimming took 0 bases from V and 6 from J; bases not matched to a gene: 2. This CDR3 has 15 amino acids. Germline V CDR1 and CDR2: SGHAT, FQNNGV. CDR3 protein: CASSLESSGGNEQFF. The CDR3 DNA reads as TGTGCCAGCAGCTTAGAGTCTAGCGGGGGCAATGAGCAGTTCTTC.

In this sample, this clone turned up once. The V and J genes are TRBV6-4 and TRBJ2-1, with 9 bases aligning to TRBD2. V was pared by 6 bases and J by 9 bases, with 6 bases of the junction left unmatched. The CDR3 consists of 13 residues. Germline assignment: CDR1 MRHNA and CDR2 SNTAGT. The CDR3 region has the DNA TGTGCCAGCAGCATACTAGCGGGCACTGAGCAGTTCTTC. Protein sequence: CASSILAGTEQFF.

V usage is TRBV15 and J usage is TRBJ1-1; 8 bases fit TRBD1. The V gene end was trimmed by 1 base and the J gene end by 4 bases; junction bases not matched to a gene: 5. This CDR3 contains 15 residues. CDR1 is LNHNV, CDR2 YYDKDF, per germline (reference sequence). The CDR3 is CATSRVLQGGTEAFF. CDR3 sequence (DNA): TGTGCCACCAGCAGAGTCTTACAGGGGGGCACTGAAGCTTTCTTT.

The V gene is TRBV6-1, the J gene TRBJ2-4; 7 bases line up with TRBD2. The CDR3 runs 11 residues. Trimming took 4 bases from V and 11 from J; bases not matched to a gene: 2. Per the germline V gene, CDR1 is MNHNS and CDR2 is SASEGT. The DNA for the CDR3 is TGTGCCAGCAGTGCCGGGAGGCTTCAGTACTTC. Residues: CASSAGRLQYF.

The CDR3 nucleotides read TGTGCCAGCAGGAGGGAAGCTAACTATGGCTACACCTTC. It codes for CASRREANYGYTF. This chain links TRBV2 with TRBJ1-2; D call uncertain. The CDR3 runs 13 residues. From germline, CDR1 is SNHLY and CDR2 FYNNEI. Deletions cut 6 bases from V and 0 bases from J, with 8 bases between.

V usage is TRBV6-5 and J usage is TRBJ1-2, with D unresolved. This CDR3 is built from 13 residues. The germline V and J ends were trimmed by 5 bases and 8 bases, with 15 bases remaining between them. CDR1 is MNHEY, CDR2 SVGAGI, per germline. CDR3 loop: CASSPRGKRGYTF. In nucleotides, the CDR3 is TGTGCCAGCAGTCCAAGAGGGAAAAGGGGCTACACCTTC.